This T cell receptor (beta chain) was documented in a study of cytomegalovirus exposure and HLA in healthy donors. This CDR3 is 15 amino acids long. PCR amplification relied on 60 Vbeta primers (plus 13 Jbeta primers). Profiling relied on immunoSEQ multiplex PCR, and the TCRdb table lists in-frame clones only, not all of them. The data show approximately 100,000 clones, more than 60% seen once. Material: PBMCs. This chain connects TRBV21-1 to TRBJ1-1; the table assigns TRBD1, which was not confirmed against the DNA. TRBV21-1 counts as a pseudogene. The TCR was taken from a female donor in good health and CMV-seropositive. The CDR3 DNA reads as TGTGCCAGCAGCAAAAATCAGGGTAGGGACACTGAAGCTTTCTTT. Translating it yields CASSKNQGRDTEAFF.